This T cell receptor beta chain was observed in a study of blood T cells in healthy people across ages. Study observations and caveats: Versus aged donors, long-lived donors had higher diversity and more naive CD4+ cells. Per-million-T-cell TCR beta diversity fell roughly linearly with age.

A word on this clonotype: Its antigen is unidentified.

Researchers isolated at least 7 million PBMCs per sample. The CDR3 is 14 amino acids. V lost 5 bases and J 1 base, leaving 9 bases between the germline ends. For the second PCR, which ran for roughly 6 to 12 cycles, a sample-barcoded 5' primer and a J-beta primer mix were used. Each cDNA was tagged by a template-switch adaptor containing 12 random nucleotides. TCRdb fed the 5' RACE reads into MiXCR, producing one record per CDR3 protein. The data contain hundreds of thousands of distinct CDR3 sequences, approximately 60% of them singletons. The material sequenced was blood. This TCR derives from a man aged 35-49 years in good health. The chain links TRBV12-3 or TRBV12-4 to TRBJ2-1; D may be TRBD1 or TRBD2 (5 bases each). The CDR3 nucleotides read TGTGCCAGCAGTACCGAGGGGTCCTACAATGAGCAGTTCTTC. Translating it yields CASSTEGSYNEQFF.